This entry lists 17 T cell receptor beta chains sequenced from one sample in a study of cytomegalovirus exposure and HLA in healthy donors. Amplification used 60 Vbeta primers and 13 Jbeta primers. The protocol was immunoSEQ multiplex PCR, while the TCRdb copy is restricted to in-frame clones and leaves out a portion. This listing includes tens of thousands of clones. Source material: PBMCs. These receptors originate from a boy aged 10-17 years in good health and CMV-seronegative.

This chain connects TRBV6-6 to TRBJ1-4; 7 bases line up with TRBD1. V gave up 2 bases and J gave up 7 bases; unmatched junction bases: 4. The CDR3 is 14 amino acids. Germline CDR1 is MNHNY and CDR2 is SVGAGI (reference sequence). The CDR3 protein is CASSYVQGGEKLFF. As DNA, the CDR3 is TGTGCCAGCAGTTACGTCCAGGGGGGTGAAAAACTGTTTTTT.

The genes are TRBV19 and TRBJ2-3; 10 nucleotides match TRBD1. The CDR3 runs to 17 residues. Germline V lookup: CDR1 LNHDA, CDR2 SQIVND (reference sequence). The V and J ends lost 3 bases and 3 bases, in that order; junction bases with no gene match: 9. The CDR3, as DNA: TGTGCCAGTAGTATGCCCACCGGGACAGGGGAGACAGATACGCAGTATTTT. This encodes CASSMPTGTGETDTQYF.

CDR3 DNA: TGTGCCAGCAACAGGGGGGTCGAGCAGTACTTC. It yields the protein CASNRGVEQYF. The J gene is TRBJ2-7, the V gene TRBV6-5; TRBD1 matches 8 bases. The CDR3 loop spans 11 amino acids. In germline, CDR1 is MNHEY, CDR2 SVGAGI. V gave up 7 bases and J gave up 6 bases; unmatched junction bases: 2.

V and J are TRBV5-1 and TRBJ2-7; D is ambiguous. Trimming shortened V by 3 bases and J by 7 bases, and 11 bases separated the two germline ends. CDR1 and CDR2 from the germline V gene are SGHRS and YFSETQ. The CDR3 length is 12 residues. CDR3 residues: CASSSDSGEQYF. For the CDR3, the DNA is TGCGCCAGCAGCTCCGACTCCGGGGAGCAGTACTTC.

The chain has TRBV6-4 and TRBJ1-3; a possible D gene is TRBD1 (6 bases). Trimming pared 9 bases from V and 1 base from J, leaving 25 bases between. The CDR3 runs to 18 residues. CDR1 and CDR2 from the germline V gene are MRHNA and SNTAGT. The CDR3 nucleotides are TGTGCCAGTTTGTTCCGGGACATCCCTGCGGGTTCTGGAAACACCATATATTTT. Translated: CASLFRDIPAGSGNTIYF.

The rearrangement links TRBV28 to TRBJ2-7, with TRBD1 matching over 9 bases. The CDR3 covers 16 residues. Trimming removed 6 bases from V and 1 base from J; junction bases left unmatched: 10. Germline assignment: CDR1 MDHEN and CDR2 SYDVKM. CDR3 region: CASSSPGQGSSYEQYF. Written as DNA, the CDR3 is TGTGCCAGCAGCTCTCCGGGACAGGGCTCTTCCTACGAGCAGTACTTC. Complete variable domain (other parts from reference TRBV28 and TRBJ2-7): DVKVTQSSRYLVKRTGEKVFLECVQDMDHENMFWYRQDPGLGLRLIYFSYDVKMKEKGDIPEGYSVSREKKERFSLILESASTNQTSMYLCASSSPGQGSSYEQYFGPGTRLTVT.

This chain uses TRBV5-1 with TRBJ2-2, with D possibly being TRBD1 (5 bases). Trimming cost V 0 bases and J 6 bases, with 9 bases left between them. The germline gives CDR1 SGHRS, CDR2 YFSETQ. The CDR3 loop spans 14 amino acids. In nucleotides, the CDR3 is TGCGCCAGCAGCTTGGGACAGTGGGCCGGGGAGCTGTTTTTT. Translated: CASSLGQWAGELFF. Filled out from reference TRBV5-1 and TRBJ2-2, the complete variable domain reads KAGVTQTPRYLIKTRGQQVTLSCSPISGHRSVSWYQQTPGQGLQFLFEYFSETQRNKGNFPGRFSGRQFSNSRSEMNVSTLELGDSALYLCASSLGQWAGELFFGEGSRLTVL.

This chain joins TRBV6-5 and TRBJ1-2; 7 bases match TRBD1. V dropped 5 bases and J dropped 0; count of bases not matched to a gene: 3. CDR3 length equals 14 residues. Germline assignment: CDR1 MNHEY and CDR2 SVGAGI. The CDR3 bases are TGTGCCAGCAGTCGGGACAGAGCTAACTATGGCTACACCTTC. Protein product: CASSRDRANYGYTF.

The rearrangement links TRBV7-2 to TRBJ2-7, with 7 nucleotides matching TRBD2. V lost 2 bases to trimming and J lost 3 bases; unmatched junction nucleotides: 4. Germline loops: CDR1 SGHTA, CDR2 FQGNSA. The CDR3 totals 14 residues. CDR3 DNA sequence: TGTGCCAGCAGCTTAACGGGACTACTCTACGAGCAGTACTTC. Translated, it gives CASSLTGLLYEQYF.

V usage is TRBV30 and J usage is TRBJ1-2; TRBD1 agrees at 8 bases. The trim removed 4 bases at V and 7 bases at J, leaving 8 bases unmatched. The CDR3 contains 13 residues. Germline lookup yields CDR1 GTSNPN and CDR2 SVGIG (reference sequence). The CDR3 DNA is TGTGCCTGGATTCCCCAGGGGGCGGGTGGCTACACCTTC. Translated: CAWIPQGAGGYTF. Together with reference TRBV30 and TRBJ1-2, the CDR3 gives the full variable domain: SQTIHQWPATLVQPVGSPLSLECTVEGTSNPNLYWYRQAAGRGLQLLFYSVGIGQISSEVPQNLSASRPQDRQFILSSKKLLLSDSGFYLCAWIPQGAGGYTFGSGTRLTVV.

The gene calls are TRBV30 and TRBJ1-1, with D maybe TRBD1 (6 bases). V was trimmed by 5 bases and J by 3 bases, leaving 19 bases between them. Germline values: CDR1 GTSNPN, CDR2 SVGIG (reference sequence). The CDR3 length is 15 residues. This CDR3 reads CAWLTPQGIYTEAFF. Written as DNA, the CDR3 is TGTGCCTGGCTCACGCCTCAGGGGATATACACTGAAGCTTTCTTT.

The rearrangement uses TRBV30 and TRBJ1-2; the D is unclear. Germline V lookup: CDR1 GTSNPN, CDR2 SVGIG (reference sequence). V gave up 0 bases and J gave up 8 bases, with 16 bases separating them. There are 14 residues in the CDR3. CDR3 in DNA: TGTGCCTGGAGTGTACTCGCCGGGTCCTTGGGCTACACCTTC. Amino acids: CAWSVLAGSLGYTF.

This chain's CDR3 is CASSARGGSGTGELFF. In nucleotides, the CDR3 is TGTGCCAGTAGTGCCAGGGGCGGGAGTGGCACCGGGGAGCTGTTTTTT. This rearrangement joins TRBV19 to TRBJ2-2; tentative D call: TRBD2 (7 bases). The V gene's germline CDR1 is LNHDA and CDR2 SQIVND (reference sequence). The V end lost 5 bases, the J end lost 4 bases, and 17 bases lay between the germline ends. CDR3 length equals 16 residues.

The CDR3 DNA reads TGCGCCAGCAGTAGGGGGAGCGGGACGGCAGATACGCAGTATTTT. Protein sequence: CASSRGSGTADTQYF. V gene TRBV4-3 combines with J gene TRBJ2-3; possibly TRBD2 for D (7 bases). Trimming stripped 6 bases from V and 4 bases from J, with 17 bases between. The CDR3 extends over 15 amino acids. Germline CDR1 is LGHNA and CDR2 is YSLEER.

The rearrangement uses TRBV5-1 and TRBJ1-3; D is uncertain. Between the trimmed V and J ends, which lost 5 bases and 0 bases, there was a span of 15 bases. Germline V gene lookup returns CDR1 SGHRS and CDR2 YFSETQ. The CDR3 extends over 16 amino acids. DNA of the CDR3: TGCGCCAGCAGAGCGACGGGGATACGCTCTGGAAACACCATATATTTT. This sequence encodes CASRATGIRSGNTIYF.

The chain couples TRBV27 to TRBJ1-2; TRBD1 might be the D (5 bases). The CDR3 length is 12 residues. In germline, CDR1 is MNHEY, CDR2 SMNVEV (reference sequence). Trimming took off 5 bases at V and 4 bases at J, with 8 bases between the two ends. The CDR3, as DNA: TGTGCCAGCAGTCCAGGGCCCTATGGCTACACCTTC. This gives the protein CASSPGPYGYTF.

A word on this clone: This specimen includes other DNA sequences encoding the same CDR3. This chain uses TRBV6-5 with TRBJ1-2; 8 bases match TRBD1. CDR1 is MNHEY, CDR2 SVGAGI, per germline. The CDR3 totals 12 residues. V dropped 6 bases and J dropped 8; count of bases not matched to a gene: 5. CDR3 protein: CASRSTGEGYTF. In DNA form, the CDR3 reads TGTGCCAGCAGGTCGACAGGGGAGGGCTACACCTTC.